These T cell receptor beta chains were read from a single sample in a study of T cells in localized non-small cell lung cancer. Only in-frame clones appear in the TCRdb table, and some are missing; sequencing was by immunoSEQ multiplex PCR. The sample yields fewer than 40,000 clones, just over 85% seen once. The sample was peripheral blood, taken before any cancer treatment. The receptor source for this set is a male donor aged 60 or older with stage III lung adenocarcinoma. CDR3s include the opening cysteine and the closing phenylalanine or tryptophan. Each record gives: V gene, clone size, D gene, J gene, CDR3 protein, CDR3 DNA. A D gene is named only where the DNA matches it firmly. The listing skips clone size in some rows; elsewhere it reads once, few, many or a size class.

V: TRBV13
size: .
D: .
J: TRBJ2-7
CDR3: CASSRRYLAYEQYF
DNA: TGTGCCAGCAGCCGGAGGTATTTGGCCTACGAGCAGTACTTC

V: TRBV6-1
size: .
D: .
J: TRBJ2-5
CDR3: CASRTGSTQYF
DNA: TGTGCCAGCAGGACAGGTTCGACCCAGTACTTC

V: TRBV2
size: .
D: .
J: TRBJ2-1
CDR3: CASTDAYNEQFF
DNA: TGTGCCAGCACCGACGCCTACAATGAGCAGTTCTTC

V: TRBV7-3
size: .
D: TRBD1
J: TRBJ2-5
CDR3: CASSSRLYGDREATQYF
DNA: TGTGCCAGCAGCTCGAGATTATACGGGGACAGGGAGGCGACCCAGTACTTC

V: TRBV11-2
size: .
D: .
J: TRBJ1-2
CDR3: CASSSNYGYTF
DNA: TGTGCCAGCAGCTCTAACTATGGCTACACCTTC

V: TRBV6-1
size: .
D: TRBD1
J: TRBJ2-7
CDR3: CASSEVRTGAEF
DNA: TGTGCCAGCAGTGAGGTTAGGACAGGGGCGGAATTC

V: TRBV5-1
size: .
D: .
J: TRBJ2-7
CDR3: CASSLEGRGGYYEQYF
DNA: TGCGCCAGCAGCTTGGAGGGCCGCGGAGGGTACTACGAGCAGTACTTC

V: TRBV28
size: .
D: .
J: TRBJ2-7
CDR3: CASSLGVAYEQYF
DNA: TGTGCCAGCAGTTTAGGCGTGGCCTACGAGCAGTACTTC

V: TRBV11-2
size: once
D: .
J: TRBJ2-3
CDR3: CASTLSGSTDTQYF
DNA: TGTGCCAGCACCCTCAGCGGGTCCACAGATACGCAGTATTTT

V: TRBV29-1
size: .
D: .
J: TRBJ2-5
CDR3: CSVNGYSETQYF
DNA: TGCAGCGTTAACGGTTATTCAGAGACCCAGTACTTC

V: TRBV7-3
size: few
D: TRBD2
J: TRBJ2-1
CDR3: CASSPTGTSSPEQFF
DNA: TGTGCCAGCAGCCCGACCGGGACTAGCTCTCCTGAGCAGTTCTTC

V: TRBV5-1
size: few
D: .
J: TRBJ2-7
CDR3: CASSLYPGTGYEQYF
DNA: TGCGCCAGCAGCTTGTATCCCGGGACTGGGTACGAGCAGTACTTC

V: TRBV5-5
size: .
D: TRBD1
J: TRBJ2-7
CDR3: CASSEPTGQTYEQYF
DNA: TGTGCCAGCAGCGAGCCGACAGGGCAAACATACGAGCAGTACTTC

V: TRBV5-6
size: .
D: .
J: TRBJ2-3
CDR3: CASSGQGGGFGTDTQYF
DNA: TGTGCCAGCAGCGGTCAAGGGGGGGGCTTTGGCACAGATACGCAGTATTTT

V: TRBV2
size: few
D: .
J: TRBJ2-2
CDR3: CATRTGPMVSGELFF
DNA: TGTGCCACCAGGACCGGTCCGATGGTGAGCGGGGAGCTGTTTTTT

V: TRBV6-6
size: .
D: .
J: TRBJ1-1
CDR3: CASSYTPGGMNTEAFF
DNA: TGTGCCAGCAGTTACACGCCGGGCGGGATGAACACTGAAGCTTTCTTT

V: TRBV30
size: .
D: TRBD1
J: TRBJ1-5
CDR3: CAWSVSGRGGGQPQHF
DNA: TGTGCCTGGAGTGTATCGGGCAGGGGGGGCGGTCAGCCCCAGCATTTT

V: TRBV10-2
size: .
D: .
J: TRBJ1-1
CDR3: CASSEPGMNTEAFF
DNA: TGCGCCAGCAGTGAACCGGGGATGAACACTGAAGCTTTCTTT

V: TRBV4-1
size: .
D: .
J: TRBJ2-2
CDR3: CASSQGRGAGELFF
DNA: TGCGCCAGCAGCCAAGGGAGGGGCGCCGGGGAGCTGTTTTTT

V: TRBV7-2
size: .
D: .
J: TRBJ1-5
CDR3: CASSLVSGQRRYQPQHF
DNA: TGTGCCAGCAGCTTAGTCTCGGGACAACGGCGCTATCAGCCCCAGCATTTT

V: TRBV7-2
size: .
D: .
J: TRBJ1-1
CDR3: CASRRTGLTEAFF
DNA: TGTGCCAGCAGGCGCACAGGGCTCACTGAAGCTTTCTTT

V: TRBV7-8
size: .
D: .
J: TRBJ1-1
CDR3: CASSRSGWAFF
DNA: TGTGCCAGCAGCCGGAGCGGATGGGCTTTCTTT

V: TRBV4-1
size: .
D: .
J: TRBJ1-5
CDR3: CASSQEMRQGIGPQHF
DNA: TGCGCCAGCAGCCAAGAGATGAGGCAGGGGATCGGGCCCCAGCATTTT

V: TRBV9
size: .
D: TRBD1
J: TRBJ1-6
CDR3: CASSVGTGNNSPLHF
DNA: TGTGCCAGCAGCGTAGGGACAGGGAATAATTCACCCCTCCACTTT